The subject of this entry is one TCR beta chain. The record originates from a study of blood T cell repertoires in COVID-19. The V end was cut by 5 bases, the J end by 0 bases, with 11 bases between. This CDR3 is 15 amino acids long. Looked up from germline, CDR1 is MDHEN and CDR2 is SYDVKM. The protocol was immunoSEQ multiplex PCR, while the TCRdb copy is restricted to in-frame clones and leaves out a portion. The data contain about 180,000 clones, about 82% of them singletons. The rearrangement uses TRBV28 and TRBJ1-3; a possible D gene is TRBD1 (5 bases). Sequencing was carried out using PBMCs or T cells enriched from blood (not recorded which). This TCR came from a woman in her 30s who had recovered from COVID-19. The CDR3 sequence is CASSLFRVSGNTIYF. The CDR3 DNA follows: TGTGCCAGCAGTCTCTTCAGGGTCTCTGGAAACACCATATATTTT.